Included here is one T cell receptor (beta chain) sequence, with context. This sample stems from a study of cytomegalovirus exposure and HLA in healthy donors. The CDR3 loop spans 13 amino acids. The V gene's germline CDR1 is SGHDT and CDR2 YYEEEE. Trimming stripped 4 bases from V and 0 bases from J, with 8 bases between. The donors were members of the roughly 120-subject validation cohort (separate from the approximately 730-subject first cohort). Sequencing used immunoSEQ multiplex PCR; TCRdb keeps in-frame clones, though not all of them. This sample has some 170,000 clones; around 86% occur once, and the top ten carry 7.2%.

The chain has TRBV5-6 and TRBJ2-7, with unresolved D. The TCR was taken from a young man in good health and CMV-seropositive. The sequencing input was PBMCs. CDR3 in amino acids: CASSRKASYEQYF. CDR3 nucleotide sequence: TGTGCCAGCAGCCGGAAGGCCTCCTACGAGCAGTACTTC.